This T cell receptor beta chain was sequenced in a study of neurological immune-mediated disorders. In every sequencing run, more than 170 million TCR-beta sequences were generated from 15-18 subjects. TCRdb reprocessed the 5' RACE reads with MiXCR, giving one entry per CDR3 protein. In the table there are around 50,000 distinct CDR3 sequences, 3.8% of which are singletons. Study outcomes and limitations: One related-CDR3 cluster, which may be a signature, held the repertoires of 18 of 34 multiple sclerosis patients after phylogenetic grouping.

This clonotype showed up many times. No antigen is known for it. This receptor was obtained from a man aged 55 to 70 with multiple sclerosis. Sequenced sample: PBMCs.

In DNA form, the CDR3 reads TGCGCCAGCAGCTTGGAGGTGGACACAGATACGCAGTATTTT. The encoded protein is CASSLEVDTDTQYF. This sequence joins TRBV5-1 and TRBJ2-3; D is undetermined. This CDR3 is 14 amino acids long. The V end lost 0 bases, the J end lost 2 bases, and 7 bases lay between the germline ends. Germline V gene data show CDR1 as SGHRS and CDR2 as YFSETQ.